Given below is one TCR beta chain in context. No antigen is known for it. Base qualities are not recorded, but no much larger clone differs from it by a single base. Ficoll-Paque density gradient centrifugation was the method used to isolate PBMCs. The germline V gene specifies SGHTA as CDR1 and FQGTGA as CDR2. Germline trimming amounts to 0 bases on V and 2 bases on J, with 5 as the count of junction bases outside the gene matches. Measured from the cysteine to the phenylalanine, the CDR3 is 17 residues long. The only DNA kept is the CDR3, 51 bases in frame from the first base. These reads were obtained on an Illumina NovaSeq 6000. cDNA libraries for TCRalpha and TCRbeta were prepared by 5'RACE using constant-segment primers, with sample barcodes and unique molecular identifiers added. RNA was extracted from every sample with Trizol reagent. Amplification of the libraries took two PCR steps, and the second step added a second sample barcode plus Illumina TruSeq adapters. Libraries were sequenced on an Illumina NovaSeq with 2 x 150 bp paired-end reads. On the study's bioinformatics: Reads were demultiplexed and collapsed into UMI-guided consensus sequences with migec v1.2.7. Using mixcr v2.1.11, UMI consensuses were aligned to TRA and TRB V and J templates and then assembled into clonotypes. Clonotypes were classified as expanded or contracted when called significant by both edgeR and NoisET, with noise models trained on biological replicates. For edgeR calls, the cutoffs were a false discovery rate-adjusted p below 0.01 and a log2 fold-change threshold of 1. As an exploratory analysis of dynamics, max-normalized trajectories of the 1000 most abundant clonotypes were examined by PCA with hierarchical clustering. The CD4 or CD8 phenotype of responding clones was assigned using the separately sequenced CD4+ and CD8+ repertoires. TCRdb trimmed the raw reads at Q25, called clones with MiXCR and kept productive beta chains. Each CDR3 protein appears once, grouped with its most common genes and DNA. These V and J calls derive from TCRdb rather than the authors' analysis. The sample table contains about 55,000 distinct CDR3 sequences; only one count was recorded for around a quarter of them. Clones ranked in the top ten supply approximately 43% of the sample.

These data belong to a study of T-cell memory formation after mild COVID-19 (dated by TCRdb to the early 2020s). With regard to the full study: Most TCR sequence clusters were specific to one of the two donors. In two donors, T-cell clones that expanded and contracted after mild COVID-19 were followed by sequencing TCRalpha and TCRbeta repertoires longitudinally. The cohort comprised two young, previously healthy adult volunteers, one female and one male.

Findings and caveats that apply to the study as a whole: Contracting CD4+ clones were found mainly in CM and EM memory subsets, while CD8+ clones were enriched in EMRA. SARS-CoV-2 specificity of the second-wave clones peaking on day 37 was not confirmed. Some responding clones were detected in pre-infection memory, suggesting pre-existing cross-reactive memory T cells joined the SARS-CoV-2 response. The study included only a couple of mild cases, and larger cohorts that include severe cases with pre-infection samples were judged to be necessary. Clones contracting from day 15 to 85 had balanced CD4/CD8 phenotypes, while a second wave expanding from day 15 to 37 was biased towards CD4+.

The sequenced sample consisted of PBMCs or a T cell subset sorted from them (not recorded which). The rearranged segments are TRBV7-3 and TRBJ2-3, with 10 central nucleotides matching TRBD1. The clonotype comes from a man between 18 and 35 years old who had mild COVID-19 (a few samples of this study predate the infection). The sample titles of this study are shuffled in the database, so cell type and time point are left out; the donor was told from shared clones. This receptor has the CDR3 CASSLTVGQGHTDTQYF. The DNA reads as follows: TGTGCCAGCAGCTTAACTGTGGGACAGGGGCACACAGATACGCAGTATTTT.